These 28 T cell receptor beta chains were all obtained from the same sample, sequenced in a study of breast tumors, draining lymph nodes, adjacent tissues. Axillary draining lymph nodes of breast cancer patients supplied the node samples. TCRdb processed the multiplex PCR reads anew with MiXCR; each CDR3 protein has one entry. The table lists 200,000 to 250,000 distinct CDR3 sequences, 34% of them singletons. Sample: axillary lymph node tissue. Every receptor here comes from a female donor with breast cancer. Some clones in this sample may be carry-over from other donors' samples.

Ten or more counts support this clonotype. The rearrangement links TRBV19 to TRBJ1-2, with 9 bases matching TRBD1. V lost 4 bases, J lost 6 bases, and 9 bases stayed unmatched. In germline, CDR1 is LNHDA, CDR2 SQIVND (reference sequence). The CDR3 is 15 residues long. The CDR3 nucleotides read TGTGCCAGTAGTACCCTATCACAGGGGGCAGATGGCTACACCTTC. It translates to CASSTLSQGADGYTF. The variable domain in full, with the rest retrieved from reference TRBV19 and TRBJ1-2, is DGGITQSPKYLFRKEGQNVTLSCEQNLNHDAMYWYRQDPGQGLRLIYYSQIVNDFQKGDIAEGYSVSREKKESFPLTVTSAQKNPTAFYLCASSTLSQGADGYTFGSGTRLTVV.

The sample holds many counts of this clonotype. The J gene is TRBJ2-3, the V gene TRBV20-1; 7 nucleotides agree with TRBD1. CDR3 length: 15 residues. With 0 bases clipped from V and 1 base from J, the junction kept 4 bases outside the gene matches. Germline V lookup: CDR1 DFQATT, CDR2 SNEGSKA (reference sequence). As DNA, the CDR3 is TGCAGTGCTAGAGATTATGGGACAGGCACAGATACGCAGTATTTT. Protein product: CSARDYGTGTDTQYF.

This clonotype appeared a few times. The genes are TRBV10-3 and TRBJ2-1, with unresolved D. The germline CDR1 and CDR2 sequences are ENHRY and SYGVKD. This CDR3 is 15 amino acids long. Trimming cost V 4 bases and J 9 bases, with 19 bases left between them. The CDR3 DNA reads TGTGCCATCAGTGGATCGAAAGACCCAGATGGTGAGCAGTTCTTC. This translates into CAISGSKDPDGEQFF.

Concerning this clonotype: At one end the junction does not follow the germline gene, possibly because of a read error. The rearrangement joins TRBV7-9 to TRBJ2-2; the D is unclear. The CDR3 loop spans 13 amino acids. Per germline, CDR1 SEHNR and CDR2 FQNEAQ (reference sequence). CDR3 sequence reads: CTSSLPLGGELFF. The CDR3 nucleotides are TGTACCAGCAGCTTACCCCTTGGCGGAGAGCTGTTTTTT.

Many counts were recorded for this clonotype. The V and J genes are TRBV6-5 and TRBJ2-7, with a possible D match to TRBD2 (5 bases). Germline CDR1 reads MNHEY; CDR2 reads SVGAGI. Trimming left V 4 bases short and J 0 bases short, with 10 bases between. This CDR3 comprises 14 residues. The CDR3 coding sequence is TGTGCCAGCAGTTGGCGGGCCACCTCCTACGAGCAGTACTTC. Its translation: CASSWRATSYEQYF.

V usage is TRBV12-3 or TRBV12-4 and J usage is TRBJ1-6; possibly TRBD1 for D (6 bases). The CDR3 contains 13 residues. V was pared by 4 bases and J by 9 bases, with 10 bases between. CDR3 sequence (DNA): TGTGCCAGCAGTTCCACAGGGTTTTCACCCCTCCACTTT. It yields the protein CASSSTGFSPLHF.

In the case of this clonotype: With a much larger clone just one base away, this may be a read error. V gene TRBV9 combines with J gene TRBJ2-2, with 10 bases matching TRBD2. CDR3 size: 14 residues. Per the germline V gene, CDR1 is SGDLS and CDR2 is YYNGEE. J lost 4 bases, V lost 7 bases, and 4 bases had no gene match. Here the CDR3 reads CASRAGGSTGELFF. For the CDR3, the DNA is TGTGCCAGCCGAGCGGGAGGGAGCACCGGGGAGCTGTTTTTT.

This clonotype came up once. V usage is TRBV7-2 and J usage is TRBJ2-3; 8 bases are a match to TRBD2. CDR3 length: 14 residues. V lost 3 bases, J lost 6 bases, and 5 bases stayed unmatched. Germline V gene sequence: CDR1 SGHTA, CDR2 FQGNSA. Here the CDR3 DNA reads TGTGCCAGCAGCTTCGGGGGGGCCTCGGATACGCAGTATTTT. Protein sequence: CASSFGGASDTQYF.

This clonotype was seen repeatedly, ten times or more. The chain employs TRBV4-3 and TRBJ2-1, with 9 nucleotides matching TRBD1. V shed 5 bases and J 4 bases; nucleotides not matched to a gene: 3. The CDR3 is 14 residues long. CDR1 and CDR2 (germline): LGHNA, YSLEER. CDR3 bases: TGCGCCAGCAGCGCGGACAGGGGATACAATGAGCAGTTCTTC. This gives the protein CASSADRGYNEQFF.

This clonotype was seen ten or more times. The rearrangement links TRBV20-1 to TRBJ1-5; 7 bases align to TRBD1. Germline V gives CDR1 DFQATT, CDR2 SNEGSKA (reference sequence). The CDR3 totals 13 residues. V trimming: 3 bases; J trimming: 9 bases; junction bases outside the gene matches: 8. CDR3 sequence: CSASDRVEGPQHF. In DNA form, the CDR3 reads TGCAGTGCTAGCGACAGGGTTGAAGGGCCCCAGCATTTT.

In its sample, this clonotype was seen many times. The chain employs TRBV4-3 and TRBJ1-4; D possibly corresponds to TRBD1 (5 bases). The CDR3 totals 16 residues. Trimming stripped 4 bases from V and 4 bases from J, with 16 bases between. In germline, CDR1 is LGHNA, CDR2 YSLEER. The DNA of the CDR3 is TGCGCCAGCAGCCCAGCCTTTGGGGGGGTTAATGAAAAACTGTTTTTT. Its protein product is CASSPAFGGVNEKLFF.

This clonotype was picked up one time. The chain links TRBV12-3 or TRBV12-4 to TRBJ2-4; 8 bases are a match to TRBD2. The CDR3 spans 17 residues. J lost 0 bases, V lost 4 bases, and 8 bases had no gene match. The DNA of the CDR3 is TGTGCCAGCAGTTCGAGACTAGCGAGCCGAGCCAAAAACATTCAGTACTTC. It specifies CASSSRLASRAKNIQYF.

This sequence joins TRBV9 and TRBJ2-6, with no clear D. Trimming cost V 4 bases and J 4 bases, with 21 bases left between them. The germline V gene has CDR1 SGDLS and CDR2 YYNGEE. The CDR3 runs 18 residues. CDR3 residues: CASSRRTTYLRGANVLTF. The CDR3 coding sequence is TGTGCCAGCAGCCGTAGAACGACATATCTGAGAGGGGCCAACGTCCTGACTTTC.

Ten or more counts support this clonotype. The chain recombines TRBV24-1 with TRBJ2-7; no firm D call. The CDR3 length is 11 residues. The V gene's germline CDR1 is KGHDR and CDR2 SFDVKD. Trimming removed 4 bases from V and 3 bases from J, with 3 bases in between. CDR3 coding DNA: TGTGCCACCAGTGACCTCTACGAGCAGTACTTC. Translation gives CATSDLYEQYF.

In the case of this clonotype: The conserved phenylalanine or tryptophan normally closing the CDR3 is absent here, so this likely arose from a read error. The chain has TRBV19 and TRBJ2-6; 13 bases align to TRBD2. V gave up 3 bases and J gave up 0 bases; unmatched junction bases: 2. The CDR3 spans 18 residues. In germline, CDR1 is LNHDA, CDR2 SQIVND (reference sequence). CDR3 sequence: CASSMGLAGRSGANVLTD. The CDR3 nucleotides read TGTGCCAGTAGTATGGGACTAGCGGGACGCTCTGGGGCCAACGTCCTGACTGAC.

The rearrangement uses TRBV5-1 and TRBJ1-4; 7 nucleotides align to TRBD1. CDR3 length: 14 residues. V gave up 4 bases and J gave up 7 bases; unmatched junction bases: 7. The germline V gene has CDR1 SGHRS and CDR2 YFSETQ. Here the CDR3 DNA reads TGCGCCAGCAGCATAACAGGGGACAGTGAAAAACTGTTTTTT. Its translation is CASSITGDSEKLFF.

This clonotype was detected many times. This chain uses TRBV19 with TRBJ2-1; the match to TRBD1 covers 10 bases. Germline V gene lookup returns CDR1 LNHDA and CDR2 SQIVND (reference sequence). The CDR3 loop spans 15 amino acids. V shed 3 bases and J 6 bases; nucleotides not matched to a gene: 5. Here the CDR3 DNA reads TGTGCCAGTAGTATGTTGGGACAGGGGCCCAATGAGCAGTTCTTC. Residues: CASSMLGQGPNEQFF.

There are many counts of this clonotype. The chain uses TRBV20-1 and TRBJ1-2, with a tentative D call TRBD1 (5 bases). The CDR3 loop spans 13 amino acids. The ends were cut back, 3 bases at V and 6 bases at J, with 14 bases in the middle. The germline V gene has CDR1 DFQATT and CDR2 SNEGSKA (reference sequence). In DNA, the CDR3 is TGCAGTGCTAGCCCCCGAGGGGCGGATGGCTACACCTTC. Protein sequence: CSASPRGADGYTF.

This clonotype was observed many times. The chain has TRBV10-3 and TRBJ1-2; 8 nucleotides match TRBD1. In germline, CDR1 is ENHRY, CDR2 SYGVKD. The CDR3 spans 15 residues. Trimming took 5 bases from V and 7 from J; bases not matched to a gene: 12. CDR3 residues: CAISSKTGEARGYTF. For the CDR3, the DNA is TGTGCCATCAGTTCTAAGACAGGGGAGGCGCGTGGCTACACCTTC.

Ten or more counts support this clonotype. V is TRBV2 and J is TRBJ1-1; 7 nucleotides agree with TRBD1. This CDR3 is built from 15 residues. Germline-derived CDR1 and CDR2 are SNHLY and FYNNEI. V trimming: 5 bases; J trimming: 2 bases; junction bases outside the gene matches: 8. DNA for the CDR3: TGTGCCAGCAGTCAATCCCGGGACAGAAACACTGAAGCTTTCTTT. It encodes CASSQSRDRNTEAFF. The full variable domain, rest sourced from reference TRBV2 and TRBJ1-1, is EPEVTQTPSHQVTQMGQEVILRCVPISNHLYFYWYRQILGQKVEFLVSFYNNEISEKSEIFDDQFSVERPDGSNFTLKIRSTKLEDSAMYFCASSQSRDRNTEAFFGQGTRLTVV.

The chain joins TRBV29-1 to TRBJ2-1; TRBD2 is a possible D gene (7 bases). Trimming cost V 4 bases and J 10 bases, with 14 bases left between them. The CDR3 sequence is 12 residues long. CDR1 is SQVTM and CDR2 is ANQGSEA in the germline V gene. Here the CDR3 reads CSVGGGAREQFF. In nucleotides, the CDR3 is TGCAGCGTTGGTGGGGGGGCCCGGGAGCAGTTCTTC.

This clonotype was seen repeatedly, ten times or more. The chain is built from TRBV19 and TRBJ2-5; the D is unclear. Germline V gene lookup returns CDR1 LNHDA and CDR2 SQIVND (reference sequence). The V gene lost 4 bases and the J gene lost 7 bases, with 13 bases spanning the gap. This CDR3 contains 13 residues. The CDR3 spells CASSNVPPLTQYF. The CDR3 DNA reads TGTGCCAGTAGTAACGTGCCCCCGTTGACCCAGTACTTC.

This clonotype occurred many times. The CDR3 coding sequence is TGTGCCAGCAGTGAAGCGCGGGGTAGGGGGAACAATCAGCCCCAGCATTTT. Translation gives CASSEARGRGNNQPQHF. The V and J genes are TRBV2 and TRBJ1-5, with D possibly TRBD1 on 6 matching bases. With 0 bases removed from V and 3 bases from J, the gap between germline ends came to 15 bases. This CDR3 contains 17 residues. The germline V gene encodes CDR1 SNHLY and CDR2 FYNNEI.

The chain recombines TRBV5-1 with TRBJ2-2; the match to TRBD1 covers 9 bases. This CDR3 has 15 amino acids. The junction had 7 bases not matched to a gene; V was cut back by 3 bases and J by 7 bases. In germline, CDR1 is SGHRS, CDR2 YFSETQ. In nucleotides, the CDR3 is TGCGCCAGCAGCTCTGGGACAGGGATTGACGGGGAGCTGTTTTTT. Its translation: CASSSGTGIDGELFF. Supplemented by reference TRBV5-1 and TRBJ2-2, the full variable domain reads KAGVTQTPRYLIKTRGQQVTLSCSPISGHRSVSWYQQTPGQGLQFLFEYFSETQRNKGNFPGRFSGRQFSNSRSEMNVSTLELGDSALYLCASSSGTGIDGELFFGEGSRLTVL.

The table lists this clonotype with many counts. The chain recombines TRBV3-1 with TRBJ1-6; D is ambiguous. This CDR3 region has 13 residues. V lost 3 bases, J lost 4 bases, and 4 bases lay in between. The germline CDR1 and CDR2 sequences are LGHDT and YNNKEL (reference sequence). The CDR3 nucleotides read TGTGCCAGCAGCCAGAGTTATAATTCACCCCTCCACTTT. This sequence encodes CASSQSYNSPLHF.

This clonotype appeared many times. The chain couples TRBV2 to TRBJ1-1; unclear D gene. Trimming stripped 2 bases from V and 4 bases from J, with 2 bases between. Germline CDR1 and CDR2: SNHLY and FYNNEI. The CDR3 has 11 residues. The CDR3 nucleotides read TGTGCCAGCAGTGAACGCACTGAAGCTTTCTTT. Translated: CASSERTEAFF. Filled out from reference TRBV2 and TRBJ1-1, the complete variable domain reads EPEVTQTPSHQVTQMGQEVILRCVPISNHLYFYWYRQILGQKVEFLVSFYNNEISEKSEIFDDQFSVERPDGSNFTLKIRSTKLEDSAMYFCASSERTEAFFGQGTRLTVV.

V is TRBV9 and J is TRBJ1-2, with a tentative D call TRBD1 (5 bases). CDR3 size: 14 residues. Trimming pared 0 bases from V and 8 bases from J, leaving 14 bases between. CDR1 is SGDLS, CDR2 YYNGEE, per germline. CDR3 in amino acids: CASSVAPGGSGYTF. The CDR3 DNA sequence: TGTGCCAGCAGCGTAGCCCCCGGGGGGTCCGGCTACACCTTC.

V is TRBV27 and J is TRBJ2-3; 7 bases map to TRBD2. CDR1 and CDR2 from the germline V gene are MNHEY and SMNVEV (reference sequence). The junction had 9 bases not matched to a gene; V was cut back by 7 bases and J by 8 bases. This CDR3 is 13 amino acids long. CDR3 loop: CASTRLTGGTQYF. CDR3 coding DNA: TGTGCCAGCACGAGGCTAACGGGGGGTACGCAGTATTTT.